Listed below are T cell receptor beta chains from one sample, sequenced in a study of shared clonotypes between healthy human individuals. Assay used: immunoSEQ multiplex PCR; TCRdb lists only in-frame clones, some missing. The sample records some 580,000 clones, roughly 98% being singletons. Sequenced sample: naive CD8+ T cells sorted from blood. The source of these receptors is a man younger than 40 in good health. The CDR3 runs from the conserved cysteine through the conserved F or W. The D gene is left open where the match is weak. Some rows have no size entry. The others give once, few or many, or a class for an expanded clone.

- - TRBJ2-7 TRBV4-3 CASSQDTETYEQYF TGCGCCAGCAGCCAAGATACTGAGACCTACGAGCAGTACTTC
- - TRBJ2-2 TRBV28 CASSPGGRGTGELFF TGTGCCAGCAGTCCGGGGGGCAGGGGTACCGGGGAGCTGTTTTTT
- - TRBJ2-2 TRBV5-4 CASSPREENTGELFF TGTGCCAGCAGCCCTCGAGAAGAGAACACCGGGGAGCTGTTTTTT
- - TRBJ2-1 TRBV29-1 CSVALVTSSYNEQFF TGCAGCGTTGCCTTAGTAACCTCCTCCTACAATGAGCAGTTCTTC
- - TRBJ2-1 TRBV9 CASSGLVEAQFF TGTGCCAGCAGCGGACTAGTAGAAGCTCAGTTCTTC
- - TRBJ2-7 TRBV5-5 CASAWSSYEQYF TGTGCCAGCGCATGGAGCTCCTACGAGCAGTACTTC
- - TRBJ2-7 TRBV7-8 CASSVRINGGEQYF TGTGCCAGCAGCGTCCGAATCAACGGGGGCGAGCAGTACTTC
- - TRBJ2-5 TRBV6-6 CASKEHRGVGETQYF TGTGCCAGCAAGGAGCACAGAGGGGTAGGGGAGACCCAGTACTTC
- - TRBJ2-1 TRBV11-2 CASTLGNEQFF TGTGCCAGCACCCTGGGTAATGAGCAGTTCTTC
- TRBD2 TRBJ2-1 TRBV7-9 CASSQVGTNYNEQFF TGTGCCAGCAGTCAAGTGGGGACTAACTACAATGAGCAGTTCTTC
once - TRBJ2-1 TRBV6-1 CASSAHGAGSYNEQFF TGTGCCAGCAGTGCCCACGGGGCTGGTTCGTACAATGAGCAGTTCTTC
- - TRBJ2-7 TRBV7-9 CASSPRDFYEQYF TGTGCCAGCAGCCCCCGGGACTTCTACGAGCAGTACTTC
- - TRBJ1-4 TRBV4-1 CASSLRRTSTNEKLFF TGCGCCAGCAGCCTCCGGAGGACCTCAACTAATGAAAAACTGTTTTTT
- - TRBJ2-7 TRBV28 CASSLGHSYEQYF TGTGCCAGCAGCTTGGGACATTCCTACGAGCAGTACTTC
- - TRBJ2-7 TRBV5-6 CASSPGVSTYEQYF TGTGCCAGCAGCCCGGGAGTTTCTACCTACGAGCAGTACTTC
- - TRBJ2-7 TRBV5-5 CASSFRRVPYEQYF TGTGCCAGCAGCTTCCGACGGGTTCCTTACGAGCAGTACTTC
- TRBD2 TRBJ2-7 TRBV11-2 CASSLEWGGSNEQYF TGTGCCAGCAGCTTAGAATGGGGAGGGTCGAACGAGCAGTACTTC
- TRBD1 TRBJ1-5 TRBV9 CASSVGGQQPQHF TGTGCCAGCAGCGTAGGGGGACAGCAGCCCCAGCATTTT
few - TRBJ2-2 TRBV13 CASSFPTNTGELFF TGTGCCAGCAGCTTCCCGACCAACACCGGGGAGCTGTTTTTT